This TCR beta chain was sequenced in a study of CD8+ T cells in alopecia areata. The CDR3 is 15 residues long. Germline loops: CDR1 MGHRA, CDR2 YSYEKL. Trimming took off 1 base at V and 5 bases at J, with 11 bases between the two ends. RNA was extracted and reverse transcribed into cDNA as the sequencing template. Profiling relied on immunoSEQ multiplex PCR, and the TCRdb table lists in-frame clones only, not all of them. Here the sample spans some 120,000 clones, about 57% being singletons. The sample in question was CD4+ T cells sorted from blood, obtained at week 0. J is TRBJ1-4 and V is TRBV4-1; D is unclear. The sequence was collected from a human donor with alopecia areata. The CDR3 sequence is CASSQVGGRNEKLFF. DNA for the CDR3: TGCGCCAGCAGCCAAGTCGGCGGGCGCAATGAAAAACTGTTTTTT.